Shown below are 27 T cell receptor beta chains from a single sample sequenced in a study of blood T cell repertoires in COVID-19. TCRdb's copy holds only in-frame clones and misses some; the assay was immunoSEQ multiplex PCR. Of about 220,000 clones listed, 82% are singletons. Sequences were obtained from peripheral blood. Receptors were obtained from an elderly woman with acute or convalescent COVID-19.

The V gene is TRBV3-1 (or the pseudogene TRBV3-2), the J gene TRBJ2-1; 9 bases fit TRBD2. CDR3 length: 15 residues. With V trimmed by 4 bases and J by 15 bases, 16 bases remained unmatched. Germline V gene data show CDR1 as LGHDT and CDR2 as YNNKEL (reference sequence). CDR3 sequence reads: CASSPRLAAGLVLFF. CDR3 nucleotides: TGTGCCAGCAGCCCCCGACTAGCGGCGGGCCTCGTTCTGTTCTTC.

The chain couples TRBV1 to TRBJ2-3; the table assigns TRBD1, which was not confirmed against the DNA. TRBV1 is a listed pseudogene. The CDR3 runs 15 residues. CDR3 DNA sequence: TGCACCAGCAGCCAAGGATGGGCCAGCACAGATACGCAGTATTTT. The encoded protein is CTSSQGWASTDTQYF.

This clone was seen a single time. The chain has TRBV29-1 and TRBJ1-4, with unresolved D. Trimming cost V 6 bases and J 6 bases, with 17 bases left between them. Germline CDR1 is SQVTM and CDR2 is ANQGSEA. This CDR3 is built from 14 residues. CDR3 residues: CSVKKSRRDEKLFF. CDR3 nucleotides: TGCAGCGTCAAAAAATCCCGGAGGGATGAAAAACTGTTTTTT.

The chain has TRBV5-1 and TRBJ1-1; 7 nucleotides align to TRBD1. The trim removed 0 bases at V and 5 bases at J, leaving 4 bases unmatched. The CDR3 runs to 14 residues. The V gene's germline CDR1 is SGHRS and CDR2 YFSETQ. CDR3 in amino acids: CASSLEARGTEAFF. The CDR3 nucleotides read TGCGCCAGCAGCTTGGAAGCCAGGGGGACTGAAGCTTTCTTT.

This clone was counted a few times. The CDR3 here is CASSPEFRGLNTEAFF. In DNA, the CDR3 is TGCGCCAGCAGCCCCGAATTCAGGGGGCTGAACACTGAAGCTTTCTTT. The chain combines TRBV4-3 with TRBJ1-1; 8 positions match TRBD1. This CDR3 is built from 16 residues. After removal of 4 bases from V and 0 bases from J, the junction contained 7 bases not matched to a gene. Germline V gives CDR1 LGHNA, CDR2 YSLEER.

Only one count was recorded for this clone. V and J are TRBV25-1 and TRBJ1-2; possible D gene TRBD1, 6 bases. The CDR3 has 15 residues. Germline CDR1 and CDR2: MGHDK and SYGVNS. V was pared by 6 bases and J by 6 bases, with 20 bases between. CDR3 amino acids: CASRGPLGGLDGYTF. CDR3 nucleotides: TGTGCCAGCAGGGGGCCACTCGGGGGGCTGGATGGCTACACCTTC.

This clone showed up just once. This chain joins TRBV28 and TRBJ1-2; TRBD1 might be the D (6 bases). This CDR3 has 15 residues. Trimming left V 5 bases short and J 4 bases short, with 17 bases between. CDR1 MDHEN and CDR2 SYDVKM come from the germline V gene. CDR3 loop: CASSQGQLKGYGYTF. The CDR3 nucleotides are TGTGCCAGCAGTCAGGGACAACTGAAGGGCTATGGCTACACCTTC.

This clone was picked up a small number of times. This chain connects TRBV18 to TRBJ1-2, with a tentative D call TRBD1 (6 bases). This CDR3 is 15 amino acids long. Looked up from germline, CDR1 is KGHSH and CDR2 is LQKENI. V dropped 5 bases and J dropped 2 bases, with 15 bases sitting between them. Here the CDR3 DNA reads TGTGCCAGCTCAAACCGCGGGGGGCGCAACTATGGCTACACCTTC. This gives the protein CASSNRGGRNYGYTF.

The V call is TRBV25-1, the J call TRBJ1-6; the D gene is possibly TRBD1 (5 bases). There are 16 residues in the CDR3. CDR1 is MGHDK, CDR2 SYGVNS, per germline. Deletions cut 0 bases from V and 4 bases from J, with 10 bases between. The chain's CDR3 is CASSEYRGGYNSPLHF. CDR3 DNA: TGTGCCAGCAGTGAATATCGTGGGGGGTATAATTCACCCCTCCACTTT.

The J gene is TRBJ1-2, the V gene TRBV7-2, with a weak D call TRBD1 (6 bases). This CDR3 spans 15 amino acids. CDR1 and CDR2 from the germline V gene are SGHTA and FQGNSA. V lost 1 base, J lost 4 bases, and 13 bases lay in between. The CDR3, as DNA: TGTGCCAGCAGCTTAGATATGACAGGCGTCTATGGCTACACCTTC. Its protein product is CASSLDMTGVYGYTF.

The V call is TRBV9, the J call TRBJ1-1; 9 bases agree with TRBD1. V was pared by 0 bases and J by 6 bases, with 3 bases of the junction left unmatched. This CDR3 comprises 14 residues. CDR1 and CDR2 from the germline V gene are SGDLS and YYNGEE. CDR3 in amino acids: CASSVVDRGAEAFF. CDR3 sequence (DNA): TGTGCCAGCAGCGTAGTCGACAGGGGGGCTGAAGCTTTCTTT.

The chain has TRBV3-1 (or the pseudogene TRBV3-2) and TRBJ2-2; maybe TRBD2 (6 bases). V shed 6 bases and J shed 5 bases, with 16 bases lying between them. CDR3 length: 15 residues. CDR1 is LGHDT and CDR2 is YNNKEL in the germline V gene (reference sequence). CDR3 bases: TGTGCCAGCAGATCCAATTTGGGGGGAACCGGGGAGCTGTTTTTT. This sequence encodes CASRSNLGGTGELFF.

The J gene is TRBJ2-7, the V gene TRBV28, with 11 bases identical to TRBD1. This CDR3 has 14 amino acids. Unmatched junction bases numbered 7, after V lost 6 bases and J lost 6 bases. Germline V gives CDR1 MDHEN, CDR2 SYDVKM. The CDR3 sequence: CASSTPGTGGEQYF. The CDR3 nucleotides read TGTGCCAGCAGCACGCCCGGGACAGGGGGCGAGCAGTACTTC.

This clone was seen only a few times. This sequence joins TRBV5-1 and TRBJ1-1, with TRBD1 matching over 8 bases. CDR3 length: 15 amino acids. CDR1 and CDR2 (germline): SGHRS, YFSETQ. V was clipped by 0 bases and J by 3 bases; unmatched bases: 4. In DNA, the CDR3 is TGCGCCAGCAGCTTGGGTGGACAGGGATACACTGAAGCTTTCTTT. Amino acids: CASSLGGQGYTEAFF.

The chain combines TRBV4-1 with TRBJ1-4; possible D gene TRBD1, 6 bases. CDR1 is MGHRA, CDR2 YSYEKL, per germline. The length of the CDR3 is 15 residues. V was trimmed by 4 bases and J by 7 bases, leaving 16 bases between them. The DNA for the CDR3 is TGCGCCAGCAGCCTACAACAGGGAGGGGTTGAAAAACTGTTTTTT. It yields the protein CASSLQQGGVEKLFF.

The chain employs TRBV6-5 and TRBJ2-1; 9 bases are a match to TRBD2. Germline trimming cut 6 bases from V and 15 bases from J; bases unmatched to any gene: 9. Germline V gives CDR1 MNHEY, CDR2 SVGAGI. The CDR3 has 12 amino acids. The CDR3 coding sequence is TGTGCCAGCAGAGATAGCGGGGGTCCGGGGTTCTTC. Protein product: CASRDSGGPGFF.

The chain joins TRBV7-9 to TRBJ1-3; D gene unclear. The length of the CDR3 is 17 residues. In germline, CDR1 is SEHNR, CDR2 FQNEAQ (reference sequence). Deletions cut 2 bases from V and 4 bases from J, with 18 bases between. This CDR3 reads CASSLISPRLIGNTIYF. CDR3 nucleotides: TGTGCCAGCAGCTTAATTAGTCCGCGATTGATCGGAAACACCATATATTTT.

V and J are TRBV5-1 and TRBJ2-7, with D unclear. This CDR3 comprises 13 residues. The germline CDR1 and CDR2 sequences are SGHRS and YFSETQ. Trimming shortened V by 1 base and J by 3 bases, and 8 bases separated the two germline ends. CDR3 residues: CASSLSPVYEQYF. The CDR3 DNA follows: TGCGCCAGCAGCTTGTCCCCGGTCTACGAGCAGTACTTC.

Of note for this clone: This specimen includes other DNA sequences encoding the same CDR3. The chain employs TRBV7-8 and TRBJ1-2; D perhaps matches TRBD1 (6 bases). This CDR3 is built from 14 residues. Per the germline V gene, CDR1 is SGHVS and CDR2 is FQNEAQ. The V gene lost 1 base and the J gene lost 0 bases, with 6 bases spanning the gap. This CDR3 reads CASSLGTANYGYTF. In nucleotides, the CDR3 is TGTGCCAGCAGCTTAGGGACAGCTAACTATGGCTACACCTTC.

The chain is built from TRBV7-9 and TRBJ2-5; 14 bases map to TRBD2. The ends lost 4 bases at V and 3 bases at J; junction bases unmatched: 7. Germline CDR1 reads SEHNR; CDR2 reads FQNEAQ (reference sequence). The CDR3 runs to 17 residues. CDR3 nucleotides: TGTGCCAGCAGCTACCCGACTAGCGGGGGGGCGGAAGAGACCCAGTACTTC. It translates to CASSYPTSGGAEETQYF.

This chain joins TRBV19 and TRBJ1-6; 7 bases agree with TRBD1. Germline V gene sequence: CDR1 LNHDA, CDR2 SQIVND (reference sequence). The CDR3 length is 14 residues. The trim removed 5 bases at V and 10 bases at J, leaving 8 bases unmatched. Written as DNA, the CDR3 is TGTGCCAGTAGTGCCGGACAGGCGGGATCACCCCTCCACTTT. Its translation: CASSAGQAGSPLHF.

V is TRBV28 and J is TRBJ1-3; D perhaps matches TRBD1 (5 bases). The CDR3 runs 14 residues. Germline lookup yields CDR1 MDHEN and CDR2 SYDVKM. With 3 bases removed from V and 1 base from J, the gap between germline ends came to 7 bases. CDR3 nucleotides: TGTGCCAGCAGTTTGGCAGGGTCTGGAAACACCATATATTTT. It codes for CASSLAGSGNTIYF.

CDR3 loop: CASSSGTDSYEQYF. In nucleotides, the CDR3 is TGTGCCAGCAGCTCCGGGACAGACTCCTACGAGCAGTACTTC. The chain combines TRBV13 with TRBJ2-7; 7 bases match TRBD1. The CDR3 loop spans 14 amino acids. After removal of 4 bases from V and 0 bases from J, the junction contained 3 bases not matched to a gene. The germline V gene has CDR1 PRHDT and CDR2 FYEKMQ (reference sequence).

The V gene is TRBV6-6, the J gene TRBJ1-2; TRBD1 matches 7 bases. This CDR3 has 15 amino acids. Germline lookup yields CDR1 MNHNY and CDR2 SVGAGI (reference sequence). V lost 6 bases, J lost 0 bases, and 7 bases stayed unmatched. The CDR3 DNA is TGTGCCAGCAGCTATCAACAGGGGACTAACTATGGCTACACCTTC. This translates into CASSYQQGTNYGYTF.

This chain connects TRBV5-1 to TRBJ1-2, with TRBD1 identical over 8 bases. CDR3 length: 14 amino acids. With 4 bases clipped from V and 7 bases from J, the junction kept 9 bases outside the gene matches. Germline V gives CDR1 SGHRS, CDR2 YFSETQ. This CDR3 is CASSVLQGGGGYTF. CDR3 coding DNA: TGCGCCAGCAGCGTACTACAGGGGGGCGGTGGCTACACCTTC.

The rearrangement links TRBV5-1 to TRBJ2-5; D gene ambiguous. Germline CDR1 SGHRS, CDR2 YFSETQ. V shed 0 bases and J shed 1 base, with 7 bases lying between them. This CDR3 contains 14 residues. DNA of the CDR3: TGCGCCAGCAGCTTGGTTGGGCTCCAAGAGACCCAGTACTTC. As protein: CASSLVGLQETQYF. Full variable domain (rest looked up from reference TRBV5-1 and TRBJ2-5): KAGVTQTPRYLIKTRGQQVTLSCSPISGHRSVSWYQQTPGQGLQFLFEYFSETQRNKGNFPGRFSGRQFSNSRSEMNVSTLELGDSALYLCASSLVGLQETQYFGPGTRLLVL.

This sequence joins TRBV28 and TRBJ1-5; D remains unclear. Trimming left V 5 bases short and J 1 base short, with 12 bases between. Germline V gives CDR1 MDHEN, CDR2 SYDVKM. This CDR3 has 15 residues. The CDR3 sequence is CASSLPLFSNQPQHF. CDR3 in DNA: TGTGCCAGCAGTCTCCCACTCTTCAGCAATCAGCCCCAGCATTTT.